Listed below are T cell receptor beta chains from one sample, sequenced in a study of blood T cell repertoires in COVID-19. Profiled with immunoSEQ multiplex PCR; TCRdb holds only in-frame clones, not every one. In the table there are around 180,000 clones, about 87% of which are singletons. Sequenced input: peripheral blood. These receptors were taken from a man between 60 and 75 years old with acute or convalescent COVID-19. Both conserved end residues are part of each CDR3. The order of the fields is clone size, J gene, D gene, V gene, CDR3 DNA, CDR3 protein. A D gene is named only where the DNA matches it firmly. Only part of the rows carry a size: once, few, many, or a class if the clone is expanded.

>-|TRBJ1-6|-|TRBV7-8
TGTGCCAGCAGCTTAGGGCGGTCACCCCTCCACTTT
CASSLGRSPLHF
>few|TRBJ1-5|TRBD1|TRBV6-7
TGTGCCAGCAGTTACACGGGACAGACAGGTCAGCCCCAGCATTTT
CASSYTGQTGQPQHF
>once|TRBJ1-1|-|TRBV5-1
TGCGCCAGCAGCTCGATACAGGGCCCTGAAGCTTTCTTT
CASSSIQGPEAFF
>-|TRBJ2-2|TRBD1|TRBV24-1
TGTGCCACCAGTGACCGACGGACAGGTCAAGGCGGGGAGCTGTTTTTT
CATSDRRTGQGGELFF
>-|TRBJ2-2|-|TRBV28
TGTGCCAGCAGAAGATCCGGAGAGGGTAGGGCCGGGGAGCTGTTTTTT
CASRRSGEGRAGELFF
>-|TRBJ1-5|-|TRBV6-5
TGTGCCAGCAGTTACGAGGGTTTTAGCAATCAGCCCCAGCATTTT
CASSYEGFSNQPQHF
>-|TRBJ1-5|TRBD1|TRBV19
TGTGCCAGTAGTCGGGACAGGGTCGGCAATCAGCCCCAGCATTTT
CASSRDRVGNQPQHF
>-|TRBJ1-1|-|TRBV6-5
TGTGCCAGCAGTTTGATTCAGGACACTGAAGCTTTCTTT
CASSLIQDTEAFF
>-|TRBJ2-6|-|TRBV6-5
TGTGCCAGCAGAAGCACAGGGCGGGCCAACGTCCTGACTTTC
CASRSTGRANVLTF
>once|TRBJ1-4|TRBD1|TRBV3-1/TRBV3-2
TGTGCCAGCAGCCATTTCCCGGGACAGCGGAATGAAAAACTGTTTTTT
CASSHFPGQRNEKLFF
>-|TRBJ1-4|TRBD1|TRBV19
TGTGCCAGTACACCCCAGGGACAGATTAATGAAAAACTGTTTTTT
CASTPQGQINEKLFF
>-|TRBJ2-7|TRBD2|TRBV24-1
TGTGCCACCAGTGACCCCGGGACTAGCGGGACTTACGAGCAGTACTTC
CATSDPGTSGTYEQYF
>-|TRBJ2-3|TRBD1|TRBV5-5
TGTGCCAGCAGACAGTGGGGACAGGGGGCATCCACAGATACGCAGTATTTT
CASRQWGQGASTDTQYF
>-|TRBJ2-1|-|TRBV2
TGTGCCAGCACCGAATGGGGGGTCACCTACAATGAGCAGTTCTTC
CASTEWGVTYNEQFF
>-|TRBJ2-3|TRBD1|TRBV15
TGTGCCACCAGCAGAGGAGGACAGGGGGCAGATACGCAGTATTTT
CATSRGGQGADTQYF
>-|TRBJ1-2|-|TRBV6-5
TGTGCCAGCAGTTACTCGAGCAGGAATGACTATGGCTACACCTTC
CASSYSSRNDYGYTF
>-|TRBJ1-2|TRBD1|TRBV6-5
TGTGCCAGCAGTTACGAGACAGGGGGCGGTTTAAAGGGCTACACCTTC
CASSYETGGGLKGYTF
>-|TRBJ1-6|TRBD1|TRBV3-1/TRBV3-2
TGTGCCAGCAGCCAAATCAGGACAGGGGAATCACCCCTCCACTTT
CASSQIRTGESPLHF
>-|TRBJ1-2|TRBD1|TRBV27
TGTGCCAGCAGTTTATGGCGACAGGGGGCGGTCTATGGCTACACCTTC
CASSLWRQGAVYGYTF
>-|TRBJ2-1|TRBD2|TRBV5-4
TGTGCCAGCAGCCGGGGGGGACTAAATCTCAATGAGCAGTTCTTC
CASSRGGLNLNEQFF
>-|TRBJ1-3|-|TRBV7-9
TGTGCCAGCAGCTTAGGGCAGGGGTTAATCGGAAACACCATATATTTT
CASSLGQGLIGNTIYF
>few|TRBJ2-2|-|TRBV7-9
TGTGCCAGCAGAATCAGGGATACCGGGGAGCTGTTTTTT
CASRIRDTGELFF
>-|TRBJ2-1|-|TRBV11-3
TGTGCCAGCAGCTTCCCCTACCAAAATGAGCAGTTCTTC
CASSFPYQNEQFF
>few|TRBJ1-2|TRBD1|TRBV25-1
TGTGCCAGTGGACAGGGGGACTATGGCTACACCTTC
CASGQGDYGYTF
>-|TRBJ2-2|-|TRBV19
TGTGCCAGTAGTAGGACAGATTCGAACACCGGGGAGCTGTTTTTT
CASSRTDSNTGELFF
>few|TRBJ1-3|-|TRBV15
TGTGCCACCAGCAGAGATATCGTCGCTGGAAACACCATATATTTT
CATSRDIVAGNTIYF
>-|TRBJ1-1|TRBD1|TRBV19
TGTGCCAGTAGCCGACAGGGGGCGTTAGCGACTGAAGCTTTCTTT
CASSRQGALATEAFF
>once|TRBJ1-1|TRBD1|TRBV12-3/TRBV12-4
TGTGCCAGCACCCTGACAGGGCACACTGAAGCTTTCTTT
CASTLTGHTEAFF